These T cell receptor beta chains were read from a single sample in a study of cytomegalovirus exposure and HLA in healthy donors. Clones were read by immunoSEQ multiplex PCR, and TCRdb kept only the in-frame ones, dropping some. Counted here are 200,000 or so clones, 85% to 90% occurring once; the ten biggest clones make up 1% to 1.5%. The sample was PBMCs. All receptors derive from a human donor in good health. Each CDR3 is given with its conserved first and last residue. Fields, in order: clone size, V gene, J gene, D gene, CDR3 DNA, CDR3 protein. D genes are given only for firm matches. For some rows the clone size is stated as once, few or many, or as a class when expanded; others skip it.

abundance: .
v_gene: TRBV7-9
j_gene: TRBJ2-5
d_gene: .
CDR3nt: TGTGCCAGCAGCTTACTAGGGAGTGTAGAGACCCAGTACTTC
CDR3aa: CASSLLGSVETQYF

abundance: .
v_gene: TRBV7-9
j_gene: TRBJ2-3
d_gene: TRBD1
CDR3nt: TGTGCCAGCAGCAACCGGGACAGGGGTTTCTTAGATACGCAGTATTTT
CDR3aa: CASSNRDRGFLDTQYF

abundance: .
v_gene: TRBV28
j_gene: TRBJ2-7
d_gene: .
CDR3nt: TGTGCCAGCAGTTTTCCACTAGCAGTCTACGAGCAGTACTTC
CDR3aa: CASSFPLAVYEQYF

abundance: .
v_gene: TRBV7-6
j_gene: TRBJ2-3
d_gene: TRBD2
CDR3nt: TGTGCCAGCAGCTTAAGGGCAGCGGGAGCAGATACGCAGTATTTT
CDR3aa: CASSLRAAGADTQYF

abundance: once
v_gene: TRBV18
j_gene: TRBJ2-1
d_gene: TRBD1
CDR3nt: TGTGCCAGCTCACCAACGGGGCCGGGACAGAGCTCCTACAATGAGCAGTTCTTC
CDR3aa: CASSPTGPGQSSYNEQFF

abundance: .
v_gene: TRBV14
j_gene: TRBJ2-7
d_gene: TRBD2
CDR3nt: TGTGCCAGCAGTCGTTCGGGAGGAACCTACGAGCAGTACTTC
CDR3aa: CASSRSGGTYEQYF

abundance: .
v_gene: TRBV25-1
j_gene: TRBJ1-2
d_gene: .
CDR3nt: TGTGCCAGCAGTGATGACGTCCCCCTTGGAGGATATGGCTACACCTTC
CDR3aa: CASSDDVPLGGYGYTF

abundance: .
v_gene: TRBV7-3
j_gene: TRBJ2-3
d_gene: .
CDR3nt: TGTGCCAGCAGCTTAATGGCAGGGGGGATTGCAGATACGCAGTATTTT
CDR3aa: CASSLMAGGIADTQYF

abundance: .
v_gene: TRBV4-2
j_gene: TRBJ1-1
d_gene: TRBD1
CDR3nt: TGTGCCAGCAGCCAAGTAGCGTCGCAGGGGGCATGGAACACTGAAGCTTTCTTT
CDR3aa: CASSQVASQGAWNTEAFF

abundance: .
v_gene: TRBV7-9
j_gene: TRBJ2-7
d_gene: .
CDR3nt: TGTTCCAGCAGCTTACTCGCCGCAGGGAACTACGAGCAGTACTTC
CDR3aa: CSSSLLAAGNYEQYF

abundance: .
v_gene: TRBV6-1
j_gene: TRBJ2-1
d_gene: TRBD1
CDR3nt: TGTGCCAGCACCCCCTCCGGGACAGGGCACGTTGAGCAGTTCTTC
CDR3aa: CASTPSGTGHVEQFF

abundance: once
v_gene: TRBV6-4
j_gene: TRBJ2-3
d_gene: TRBD1
CDR3nt: TGTGCCAGCAGTGACCACAGGGGGGATACGCAGTATTTT
CDR3aa: CASSDHRGDTQYF

abundance: .
v_gene: TRBV7-9
j_gene: TRBJ1-2
d_gene: TRBD1
CDR3nt: TGTGCCAGCAGCAGGGACAGGGGGGACGGCTACACCTTC
CDR3aa: CASSRDRGDGYTF

abundance: .
v_gene: TRBV30
j_gene: TRBJ2-3
d_gene: .
CDR3nt: TGTGCCCGGGGAACAGGGACCACAGATACGCAGTATTTT
CDR3aa: CARGTGTTDTQYF

abundance: once
v_gene: TRBV7-8
j_gene: TRBJ2-1
d_gene: .
CDR3nt: TGTGCCAGCAGAAAGATCGGACGGGAGTCTGCTCGGGAGCAGTTCTTC
CDR3aa: CASRKIGRESAREQFF

abundance: .
v_gene: TRBV12-5
j_gene: TRBJ2-3
d_gene: TRBD2
CDR3nt: TGTGCTAGTGGCTCGGGACTAGCGGGGAGCACAGATACGCAGTATTTT
CDR3aa: CASGSGLAGSTDTQYF

abundance: .
v_gene: TRBV5-8
j_gene: TRBJ2-1
d_gene: TRBD2
CDR3nt: TGTGCCAGCAGCAAGACTAGCGGGAGACAGTACAATGAGCAGTTCTTC
CDR3aa: CASSKTSGRQYNEQFF

abundance: .
v_gene: TRBV4-1
j_gene: TRBJ2-7
d_gene: TRBD2
CDR3nt: TGCGCCAGCAGCCAAGAGTGGCGGGAGGGGGGCGAGCAGTACTTC
CDR3aa: CASSQEWREGGEQYF

abundance: .
v_gene: TRBV6-1
j_gene: TRBJ2-5
d_gene: TRBD2
CDR3nt: TGTGCCAGCAGGGGACTAGCGGGCAACCAAGAGACCCAGTACTTC
CDR3aa: CASRGLAGNQETQYF

abundance: .
v_gene: TRBV29-1
j_gene: TRBJ1-2
d_gene: .
CDR3nt: TGCAGCGTTGAACACCGGGACAAAAACTATGGCTACACCTTC
CDR3aa: CSVEHRDKNYGYTF

abundance: .
v_gene: TRBV6-6
j_gene: TRBJ1-2
d_gene: .
CDR3nt: TGTGCCAGCAGTTACTCGAAGGGGGACTATGGCCACACCTTC
CDR3aa: CASSYSKGDYGHTF

abundance: .
v_gene: TRBV11-3
j_gene: TRBJ2-7
d_gene: TRBD1
CDR3nt: TGTGCCAGCAGCCAAGGACAGGGGGCCCACGAGCAGTACTTC
CDR3aa: CASSQGQGAHEQYF

abundance: .
v_gene: TRBV7-2
j_gene: TRBJ1-5
d_gene: .
CDR3nt: TGTGCCAGCAGCTTAGAACCGGGACTCCAGCCCCAGCATTTT
CDR3aa: CASSLEPGLQPQHF

abundance: once
v_gene: TRBV4-2
j_gene: TRBJ2-5
d_gene: .
CDR3nt: TGTGCCAGCAGCCCCCGGACAAGGGCACAAGAGACCCAGTACTTC
CDR3aa: CASSPRTRAQETQYF